These 9 T cell receptor beta chains originate from one sample sequenced in a study of shared clonotypes between healthy human individuals. Method: immunoSEQ multiplex PCR; TCRdb's copy keeps in-frame clones and lacks some. The sample carries roughly 1.5 million clones, 98% recorded once. The sequenced sample consisted of naive CD4+ T cells sorted from blood. Subset noted: CD45RA+ positively selected. These receptors originate from a man aged 25 to 40 in good health.

V usage is TRBV10-2 and J usage is TRBJ2-1; 9 nucleotides match TRBD2. Trimming took 8 bases from V and 4 from J; bases not matched to a gene: 9. CDR3 length: 15 residues. CDR1 WSHSY and CDR2 SAAADI come from the germline V gene. CDR3 bases: TGCGCCAGCGCCTTAGATAGCGGGAGATACAATGAGCAGTTCTTC. Its protein is CASALDSGRYNEQFF.

The chain combines TRBV18 with TRBJ1-5; 8 bases map to TRBD1. CDR3 length: 16 residues. Germline CDR1 KGHSH, CDR2 LQKENI. J lost 5 bases, V lost 4 bases, and 10 bases had no gene match. The CDR3 protein is CASSQLPTGGDQPQHF. The CDR3, as DNA: TGTGCCAGCTCACAACTACCTACAGGGGGGGATCAGCCCCAGCATTTT.

This clone is a singleton in its sample. The chain uses TRBV5-4 and TRBJ2-7; the D is unclear. V was trimmed by 4 bases and J by 6 bases, leaving 20 bases between them. Germline assignment: CDR1 SGHNT and CDR2 YYREEE (reference sequence). This CDR3 has 15 amino acids. The CDR3 here is CASSPRSTLHGEQYF. The CDR3 DNA sequence: TGTGCCAGCAGCCCCAGGTCGACACTGCACGGCGAGCAGTACTTC.

This sequence joins TRBV6-6 and TRBJ2-3; a weak D match, TRBD2 (6 bases). Germline CDR1 reads MNHNY; CDR2 reads SVGAGI (reference sequence). The CDR3 covers 13 residues. The V end was cut by 10 bases, the J end by 7 bases, with 18 bases between. For the CDR3, the DNA is TGTGCCACCGGAAATGGAGGGCTTAATACGCAGTATTTT. This encodes CATGNGGLNTQYF.

The V call is TRBV5-3, the J call TRBJ2-7, with D tentatively TRBD2 (6 bases). TRBV5-3 is an ORF, and what it does is uncertain. The CDR3 has 15 amino acids. The V and J ends lost 4 bases and 1 base respectively, with 15 bases between them. The CDR3 nucleotides read TGTGCCAGAAGCCTGGACACGGGACTTTCCTACGAGCAGTACTTC. Its translation: CARSLDTGLSYEQYF.

This chain joins TRBV10-2 and TRBJ2-5, with D uncertain. Germline V gene data show CDR1 as WSHSY and CDR2 as SAAADI. V was shortened by 6 bases and J by 4 bases, with 9 bases between the two germline ends. The CDR3 spans 12 residues. CDR3 bases: TGCGCCAGCAGCCCCGGCGGAGAGACCCAGTACTTC. It yields the protein CASSPGGETQYF.

This clone was observed once. This chain joins TRBV5-1 and TRBJ1-2, with 7 nucleotides matching TRBD1. Germline V lookup: CDR1 SGHRS, CDR2 YFSETQ. There are 15 residues in the CDR3. V shed 4 bases and J 3 bases; nucleotides not matched to a gene: 9. This CDR3 reads CASSAGRGRDYGYTF. CDR3 coding DNA: TGCGCCAGCAGCGCCGGAAGGGGGCGCGACTATGGCTACACCTTC. Based on the CDR3 plus reference TRBV5-1 and TRBJ1-2, the full variable domain is KAGVTQTPRYLIKTRGQQVTLSCSPISGHRSVSWYQQTPGQGLQFLFEYFSETQRNKGNFPGRFSGRQFSNSRSEMNVSTLELGDSALYLCASSAGRGRDYGYTFGSGTRLTVV.

The chain is built from TRBV13 and TRBJ2-3; 7 bases line up with TRBD1. This CDR3 contains 12 residues. Looked up from germline, CDR1 is PRHDT and CDR2 is FYEKMQ (reference sequence). Trimming at V came to 3 bases and at J to 11 bases, leaving 5 bases not matched to a gene. CDR3 protein: CASSFLRDRQYF. The CDR3 DNA is TGTGCCAGCAGCTTCCTCCGGGACAGGCAGTATTTT.

V gene TRBV4-2 combines with J gene TRBJ2-7, with 9 nucleotides matching TRBD1. After removal of 0 bases from V and 3 bases from J, the junction contained 6 bases not matched to a gene. Per germline, CDR1 LGHNA and CDR2 YNFKEQ. The length of the CDR3 is 16 residues. CDR3 in amino acids: CASSQEFSDRGYEQYF. Here the CDR3 DNA reads TGTGCCAGCAGCCAAGAATTCTCGGACAGGGGCTACGAGCAGTACTTC.